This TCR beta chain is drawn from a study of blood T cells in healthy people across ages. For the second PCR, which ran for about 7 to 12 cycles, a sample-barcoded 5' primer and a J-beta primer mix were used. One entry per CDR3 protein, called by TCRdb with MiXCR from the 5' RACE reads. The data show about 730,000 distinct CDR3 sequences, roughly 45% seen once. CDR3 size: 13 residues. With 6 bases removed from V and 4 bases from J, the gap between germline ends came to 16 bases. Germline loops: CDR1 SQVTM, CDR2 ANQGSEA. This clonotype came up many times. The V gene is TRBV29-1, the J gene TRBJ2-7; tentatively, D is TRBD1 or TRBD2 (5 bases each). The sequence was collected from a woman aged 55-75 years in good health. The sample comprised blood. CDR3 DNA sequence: TGCAGCGTGATGCCCCGGGACGTTTACGAGCAGTACTTC. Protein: CSVMPRDVYEQYF.